The 27 T cell receptor beta chains below come from one sample, sequenced in a study of vaccination effects on CD4 cells after COVID-19. Libraries were prepared by immunoSEQ multiplex PCR; TCRdb keeps only in-frame clonotypes and omits some of them. In the table there are about 34,000 clones, roughly 80% of which are singletons. These receptors' targets are unknown. Isolating CD4+ T cells followed roughly ten days of culture. The infection with SARS-CoV-2 (confirmed by PCR) occurred in this person between March and December 2020. All participants had two doses of either the BNT162b2 or mRNA-1273 vaccine. Sequences were derived from CD4+ T cells from PBMCs cultured without peptide, sampled after COVID-19 vaccination. The receptor source for this set is a human donor who had a prior SARS-CoV-2 infection.

This clone came up a few times. J is TRBJ2-7 and V is TRBV4-2; perhaps TRBD1 as D (6 bases). V lost 5 bases, J lost 4 bases, and 24 bases lay in between. Germline CDR1 LGHNA, CDR2 YNFKEQ. The CDR3 spans 17 residues. CDR3 DNA sequence: TGTGCCAGCAGCTACGAAATGTACGGGACACCCCATTACGAGCAGTACTTC. Protein product: CASSYEMYGTPHYEQYF.

This chain connects TRBV7-2 to TRBJ2-1; D could derive from TRBD1 or TRBD2 (6 bases each). Germline V lookup: CDR1 SGHTA, CDR2 FQGNSA. V lost 4 bases to trimming and J lost 10 bases, with 20 bases between them. The CDR3 contains 15 residues. CDR3 sequence reads: CASSSGPSGAREQFF. The CDR3 DNA reads as TGTGCCAGCAGCTCCGGTCCGTCGGGGGCGAGGGAGCAGTTCTTC.

This sequence joins TRBV5-5 and TRBJ1-5, with D unresolved. Germline V CDR1 and CDR2: SGHKS, YYEKEE (reference sequence). The CDR3 sequence is 14 residues long. V gave up 0 bases and J gave up 3 bases, with 7 bases separating them. CDR3: CASSLVLPNQPQHF. CDR3 nucleotide sequence: TGTGCCAGCAGCTTGGTTCTTCCCAATCAGCCCCAGCATTTT. Based on the CDR3 plus reference TRBV5-5 and TRBJ1-5, the full variable domain is DAGVTQSPTHLIKTRGQQVTLRCSPISGHKSVSWYQQVLGQGPQFIFQYYEKEERGRGNFPDRFSARQFPNYSSELNVNALLLGDSALYLCASSLVLPNQPQHFGDGTRLSIL.

The gene calls are TRBV6-2 or TRBV6-3 and TRBJ2-7, with 7 bases lining up with TRBD1. The germline V gene has CDR1 MNHEY and CDR2 SVGEGT. The V and J ends lost 3 bases and 2 bases, in that order; junction bases with no gene match: 4. The CDR3 spans 14 residues. The CDR3 protein is CASSYPGQTYEQYF. As DNA, the CDR3 is TGTGCCAGCAGTTATCCGGGACAGACCTACGAGCAGTACTTC.

The rearrangement joins TRBV7-9 to TRBJ2-7; D may be TRBD1 or TRBD2 (5 bases each). Germline V gene sequence: CDR1 SEHNR, CDR2 FQNEAQ (reference sequence). The CDR3 length is 17 residues. Trimming took off 5 bases at V and 3 bases at J, with 23 bases between the two ends. The CDR3 loop is CASSRRIAGTIVYEQYF. The CDR3 DNA sequence: TGTGCCAGCAGCCGCCGTATCGCCGGGACCATCGTCTACGAGCAGTACTTC.

The CDR3 bases are TGTGCCAGCAGCTTTACCGGGACGCAAGGCTACACCTTC. Translation gives CASSFTGTQGYTF. V and J are TRBV11-2 and TRBJ1-2, with a possible D match to TRBD1 (5 bases). The germline V gene encodes CDR1 SGHAT and CDR2 FQNNGV. Between the trimmed V and J ends, which lost 3 bases and 8 bases, there was a span of 13 bases. There are 13 residues in the CDR3.

DNA for the CDR3: TGTGCCAGCAGCCAGGCGCCGGTTCAGCCCCAGCATTTT. This translates into CASSQAPVQPQHF. The V call is TRBV3-1 (or the pseudogene TRBV3-2), the J call TRBJ1-5; D is unresolved. Deletions cut 3 bases from V and 6 bases from J, with 9 bases between. Germline-derived CDR1 and CDR2 are LGHDT and YNNKEL (reference sequence). The CDR3 has 13 residues.

V gene TRBV6-2 or TRBV6-3 combines with J gene TRBJ1-2, with no clear D. The germline V and J ends were trimmed by 3 bases and 8 bases, with 16 bases remaining between them. The CDR3 consists of 14 residues. Germline values: CDR1 MNHEY, CDR2 SVGEGT. CDR3 bases: TGTGCCAGCAGTTATAGAGGGAATAACGGCGGCTACACCTTC. Residues: CASSYRGNNGGYTF.

This chain joins TRBV7-9 and TRBJ1-3; D not resolved. Germline V lookup: CDR1 SEHNR, CDR2 FQNEAQ (reference sequence). The CDR3 extends over 16 amino acids. V dropped 5 bases and J dropped 0 bases, with 14 bases sitting between them. The CDR3 here is CASSRPSLLSGNTIYF. The CDR3 nucleotides read TGTGCCAGCAGCCGCCCGTCCCTGCTCTCTGGAAACACCATATATTTT.

The rearrangement links TRBV29-1 to TRBJ2-3; 9 bases are shared with TRBD2. The CDR3 has 14 residues. From germline, CDR1 is SQVTM and CDR2 ANQGSEA. V shed 4 bases, J shed 2 bases, and the junction held 4 bases outside the gene matches. CDR3 sequence reads: CSVGTSAYTDTQYF. The CDR3 coding sequence is TGCAGCGTTGGGACTAGCGCCTACACAGATACGCAGTATTTT.

The chain links TRBV11-3 to TRBJ2-7; the D gene is possibly TRBD1 (5 bases). Per germline, CDR1 SGHNT and CDR2 YENEEA. The CDR3 runs 14 residues. The V end was cut by 5 bases, the J end by 3 bases, with 14 bases between. The CDR3 is CASSQLPDSYEQYF. DNA for the CDR3: TGTGCCAGCAGCCAACTCCCCGACAGCTACGAGCAGTACTTC.

As concerns this clone: A junction boundary mismatches the germline segment, possibly from a read error. The chain has TRBV7-7 and TRBJ2-2; D could derive from TRBD1 or TRBD2 (5 bases each). CDR1 is SSHAT, CDR2 FNYEAQ, per germline (reference sequence). CDR3 length equals 17 residues. CDR3 bases: TGTGCTAGCAGCCCCACCTTAGGGGACGCGAACACCGGGGAGCTGTTTTTT. Its translation: CASSPTLGDANTGELFF.

V gene TRBV5-4 combines with J gene TRBJ2-7; a possible D gene is TRBD1 (6 bases). V lost 3 bases, J lost 1 base, and 14 bases lay in between. The CDR3 length is 15 residues. Germline lookup yields CDR1 SGHNT and CDR2 YYREEE (reference sequence). The CDR3 DNA is TGTGCCAGCAGCTCAGGTTCGGACAGTTCCTACGAGCAGTACTTC. The encoded protein is CASSSGSDSSYEQYF.

This clone was seen once. V gene TRBV30 combines with J gene TRBJ2-3; 10 bases align to TRBD2. V lost 4 bases, J lost 0 bases, and 7 bases stayed unmatched. The CDR3 sequence is 16 residues long. Germline CDR1 GTSNPN, CDR2 SVGIG (reference sequence). The CDR3 loop is CAWIRAAGGSTDTQYF. The DNA for the CDR3 is TGTGCCTGGATCAGGGCAGCGGGGGGGAGCACAGATACGCAGTATTTT.

This clone was seen only once. This chain links TRBV2 with TRBJ2-5, with 7 bases matching TRBD1. This CDR3 has 13 amino acids. The junction had 4 bases not matched to a gene; V was cut back by 8 bases and J by 1 base. From germline, CDR1 is SNHLY and CDR2 FYNNEI. As DNA, the CDR3 is TGTGCCAGCGGTCGGACAGGCCAAGAGACCCAGTACTTC. Encoded protein: CASGRTGQETQYF. Using reference TRBV2 and TRBJ2-5 for the parts outside the CDR3, the full variable domain is EPEVTQTPSHQVTQMGQEVILRCVPISNHLYFYWYRQILGQKVEFLVSFYNNEISEKSEIFDDQFSVERPDGSNFTLKIRSTKLEDSAMYFCASGRTGQETQYFGPGTRLLVL.

In regard to this clone: One end of the junction varies from germline; a read error may be responsible. V is TRBV7-7 and J is TRBJ1-5; TRBD1 aligns across 10 bases. Germline values: CDR1 SSHAT, CDR2 FNYEAQ (reference sequence). This CDR3 contains 17 residues. CDR3 loop: CASSLNSGTGEFQPQHF. In nucleotides, the CDR3 is TGTGCTAGCAGCTTAAACTCGGGGACAGGGGAATTTCAGCCCCAGCATTTT.

Sample share makes this clone medium-sized. This chain uses TRBV7-3 with TRBJ1-5; maybe TRBD1 (6 bases). The CDR3 extends over 15 amino acids. The germline V and J ends were trimmed by 2 bases and 1 base, with 9 bases remaining between them. Germline V CDR1 and CDR2: SGHTA, FQGTGA. The CDR3 is CASSLSGVSNQPQHF. The DNA for the CDR3 is TGTGCCAGCAGCTTATCAGGGGTCAGCAATCAGCCCCAGCATTTT.

This chain connects TRBV24-1 to TRBJ2-3, with 11 bases lining up with TRBD1. Trimming cost V 6 bases and J 4 bases; bases outside gene matches: 11. Germline lookup yields CDR1 KGHDR and CDR2 SFDVKD. The CDR3 loop spans 17 amino acids. The CDR3 is CATSLSPGQGAADTQYF. The DNA of the CDR3 is TGTGCCACCAGTTTGAGTCCTGGACAGGGGGCCGCAGATACGCAGTATTTT.

The V and J genes are TRBV24-1 and TRBJ2-2; D is undetermined. Germline lookup yields CDR1 KGHDR and CDR2 SFDVKD. This CDR3 is 13 amino acids long. V lost 4 bases, J lost 2 bases, and 4 bases lay in between. CDR3: CATSDPNTGELFF. Here the CDR3 DNA reads TGTGCCACCAGTGACCCAAACACCGGGGAGCTGTTTTTT.

V gene TRBV15 combines with J gene TRBJ1-5; D is ambiguous. The CDR3 extends over 15 amino acids. Germline lookup yields CDR1 LNHNV and CDR2 YYDKDF (reference sequence). The V end lost 1 base, the J end lost 1 base, and 8 bases lay between the germline ends. The CDR3 region is CATSRVVASNQPQHF. The DNA of the CDR3 is TGTGCCACCAGCAGAGTGGTGGCGAGCAATCAGCCCCAGCATTTT.

This clone appeared a few times. The genes are TRBV5-4 and TRBJ2-6; D unresolved. Looked up from germline, CDR1 is SGHNT and CDR2 is YYREEE (reference sequence). This CDR3 region has 13 residues. Trimming pared 5 bases from V and 3 bases from J, leaving 6 bases between. CDR3 amino acids: CASRPSGANVLTF. For the CDR3, the DNA is TGTGCCAGCAGGCCGAGTGGGGCCAACGTCCTGACTTTC.

This clone showed up just once. The CDR3 spells CASSLQPGLGTNEQFF. The DNA for the CDR3 is TGCGCCAGCAGCTTACAACCGGGACTAGGTACGAATGAGCAGTTCTTC. The gene calls are TRBV5-1 and TRBJ2-1, with 8 bases matching TRBD2. In germline, CDR1 is SGHRS, CDR2 YFSETQ. V was clipped by 2 bases and J by 7 bases; unmatched bases: 11. The CDR3 covers 16 residues.

V and J are TRBV18 and TRBJ2-5; D gene uncertain. The CDR3 consists of 16 residues. The ends were cut back, 1 base at V and 4 bases at J, with 16 bases in the middle. Germline V CDR1 and CDR2: KGHSH, LQKENI. In DNA form, the CDR3 reads TGTGCCAGCTCACCACTTGCCGGCACCACGCTAGAGACCCAGTACTTC. Its protein product is CASSPLAGTTLETQYF.

This clone was detected a few times. V is TRBV6-4 and J is TRBJ2-1, with D tentatively TRBD1 (6 bases). The CDR3 totals 13 residues. The germline CDR1 and CDR2 sequences are MRHNA and SNTAGT. Trimming removed 5 bases from V and 5 bases from J, with 10 bases in between. The CDR3 DNA follows: TGTGCCAGCAGTACCCACAGGGACAATGAGCAGTTCTTC. Protein product: CASSTHRDNEQFF.

The chain has TRBV18 and TRBJ1-2; TRBD1 aligns across 8 bases. J gave up 6 bases and V 3 bases, and 6 bases lay outside the gene matches. Germline V lookup: CDR1 KGHSH, CDR2 LQKENI. The CDR3 length is 14 residues. This chain's CDR3 is CASSPTGQGDGYTF. CDR3 sequence (DNA): TGTGCCAGCTCACCCACTGGACAGGGAGATGGCTACACCTTC.

CDR3 sequence (DNA): TGTGCCAGCAGTTTGAACAGGGGTCAAGAGACCCAGTACTTC. It yields the protein CASSLNRGQETQYF. The chain employs TRBV7-2 and TRBJ2-5, with 7 bases matching TRBD1. The V gene's germline CDR1 is SGHTA and CDR2 FQGNSA. The CDR3 is 14 residues long. Unmatched junction bases numbered 6, after V lost 6 bases and J lost 2 bases.

The chain couples TRBV11-3 to TRBJ2-1, with D possibly TRBD2 on 5 matching bases. This CDR3 comprises 15 residues. Germline V gene data show CDR1 as SGHNT and CDR2 as YENEEA. Trimming took off 5 bases at V and 4 bases at J, with 15 bases between the two ends. The CDR3, as DNA: TGTGCCAGCAGCCCCCGGACTGACACGTACAATGAGCAGTTCTTC. This codes for CASSPRTDTYNEQFF. The full variable domain, its missing parts supplied by reference TRBV11-3 and TRBJ2-1, is EAGVVQSPRYKIIEKKQPVAFWCNPISGHNTLYWYLQNLGQGPELLIRYENEEAVDDSQLPKDRFSAERLKGVDSTLKIQPAELGDSAVYLCASSPRTDTYNEQFFGPGTRLTVL.